This record concerns one T cell receptor beta chain sequence. Trimming pared 3 bases from V and 6 bases from J, leaving 16 bases between. Germline V gene sequence: CDR1 SGHTA, CDR2 FQGTGA. This CDR3 comprises 15 residues. The record originates from a study of blood T cell repertoires in COVID-19. Background on the study: Collection of acute and convalescent COVID-19 samples took place in the United States, Italy and Spain. In each case, the material was cDNA or gDNA derived from T cells, B-cell-depleted T cells, or PBMCs.

In the original processing: Scientists estimated how many nucleated cells there were by amplifying reference gene primers. The repertoire was sequenced with immunoSEQ multiplex PCR; TCRdb's copy has only in-frame clones and lacks some. V, J and clone size were drawn from that table, and D and trimming were deduced from the DNA. The table has 180,000 or so clones, just over 85% seen once. This clonotype originated in a man aged 55 to 69 with acute or convalescent COVID-19. Sequencing was performed on peripheral blood. This chain joins TRBV7-3 and TRBJ2-3; perhaps TRBD1 as D (6 bases). The CDR3 nucleotides are TGTGCCAGCAGCTTGTCAGGGGTTGGGGACGATACGCAGTATTTT. Its protein product is CASSLSGVGDDTQYF. Full variable domain (rest looked up from reference TRBV7-3 and TRBJ2-3): GAGVSQTPSNKVTEKGKYVELRCDPISGHTALYWYRQSLGQGPEFLIYFQGTGAADDSGLPNDRFFAVRPEGSVSTLKIQRTERGDSAVYLCASSLSGVGDDTQYFGPGTRLTVL.